Below, one TCR beta chain is given with its context. Its antigen is as yet unknown. The data are from a study of cytomegalovirus exposure and HLA in healthy donors. Germline loops: CDR1 MNHEY, CDR2 SMNVEV (reference sequence). The CDR3 loop spans 14 amino acids. With 5 bases removed from V and 4 bases from J, the gap between germline ends came to 15 bases. Whole-study findings and limits: The classifier reportedly diagnosed cytomegalovirus status with high specificity and sensitivity. Rare TCR sequences predominated, though certain public TCRs were found in many donors. In vitro confirmation showed three CMV-associated chains to be CMV antigen specific.

The protocol was immunoSEQ multiplex PCR, while the TCRdb copy is restricted to in-frame clones and leaves out a portion. This table holds about 140,000 clones, approximately 84% found once. This clonotype was sampled from a woman in her 30s in good health and CMV-seronegative. The chain couples TRBV27 to TRBJ2-7; no reliable D call. The sequenced material came from PBMCs. This CDR3 is CASSPKIQLYEQYF. The CDR3 DNA is TGTGCCAGCAGTCCAAAAATACAATTATACGAGCAGTACTTC.